The rows below give T cell receptor beta chains drawn from one sample of a study of cytomegalovirus exposure and HLA in healthy donors. Profiled with immunoSEQ multiplex PCR; TCRdb holds only in-frame clones, not every one. The data show 75,000 to 95,000 clones, about two thirds seen once. Sequences were obtained from PBMCs. These TCRs come from a woman aged 45-60 years in good health and CMV-seropositive. The CDR3 runs from the conserved cysteine through the conserved F or W. Clone size is not always given. Where it is, it says once, few, many or a class for expanded clones.

clone_size: NA; j_call: TRBJ2-7; v_call: TRBV29-1; cdr3_aa: CSVDAGINEQYF
clone_size: NA; j_call: TRBJ1-5; v_call: TRBV5-8; cdr3_aa: CASSFTPGQFQPQHF
clone_size: few; j_call: TRBJ2-3; v_call: TRBV10-3; cdr3_aa: CAISEGAGLNSDTQYF
clone_size: few; j_call: TRBJ2-1; v_call: TRBV7-2; cdr3_aa: CASSSPTEYNEQFF
clone_size: NA; j_call: TRBJ2-1; v_call: TRBV7-3; cdr3_aa: CASSSDGVNEQFF
clone_size: NA; j_call: TRBJ1-2; v_call: TRBV2; cdr3_aa: CASSWTEVSYGYTF
clone_size: NA; j_call: TRBJ1-5; v_call: TRBV28; cdr3_aa: CASTMDRVGDQPQHF
clone_size: NA; j_call: TRBJ2-3; v_call: TRBV9; cdr3_aa: CASSAGTSGFVSAQYF
clone_size: NA; j_call: TRBJ1-6; v_call: TRBV9; cdr3_aa: CASSVDRGGNSPLHF
clone_size: NA; j_call: TRBJ1-3; v_call: TRBV4-1; cdr3_aa: CASSQERTGDTIYF
clone_size: once; j_call: TRBJ2-7; v_call: TRBV19; cdr3_aa: CAITGGNSYEQYF
clone_size: NA; j_call: TRBJ1-2; v_call: TRBV9; cdr3_aa: CASSVGPGEGHSYGYTF
clone_size: NA; j_call: TRBJ1-1; v_call: TRBV27; cdr3_aa: CASSLRDSLTEAFF
clone_size: NA; j_call: TRBJ2-7; v_call: TRBV5-1; cdr3_aa: CASKQDRGYEQYF
clone_size: NA; j_call: TRBJ2-2; v_call: TRBV7-8; cdr3_aa: CASSPGDIVRTGELFF
clone_size: NA; j_call: TRBJ1-6; v_call: TRBV6-5; cdr3_aa: CASQLYRTNSPLHF